The 13 T cell receptor beta chains below were found in one sample sequenced in a study of blood T cell repertoires in COVID-19. Using immunoSEQ multiplex PCR, the repertoire was profiled, and TCRdb retains in-frame clones only, with some absent. The data contain approximately 280,000 clones, approximately 88% of them singletons. Specimen: peripheral blood. Receptor source: a man aged 18 to 35 with active or convalescent COVID-19.

This rearrangement joins TRBV10-1 to TRBJ2-3, with TRBD2 identical over 9 bases. V shed 3 bases and J 5 bases; nucleotides not matched to a gene: 6. The length of the CDR3 is 15 residues. Germline V gives CDR1 WNHNN, CDR2 SYGVQD (reference sequence). The CDR3 DNA reads as TGCGCCAGCAGTGATGTTCGGCGGGGGGGAGATACGCAGTATTTT. It yields the protein CASSDVRRGGDTQYF.

This sequence joins TRBV7-9 and TRBJ2-7; perhaps TRBD2 as D (5 bases). The CDR3 contains 13 residues. Germline-derived CDR1 and CDR2 are SEHNR and FQNEAQ (reference sequence). Trimming removed 5 bases from V and 2 bases from J, with 10 bases in between. The DNA for the CDR3 is TGTGCCAGCAGCAAAAGGACTGCCTACGAGCAGTACTTC. Its translation is CASSKRTAYEQYF.

This rearrangement joins TRBV5-6 to TRBJ1-2; D unresolved. Germline V gives CDR1 SGHDT, CDR2 YYEEEE. The ends were cut back, 0 bases at V and 4 bases at J, with 10 bases in the middle. This CDR3 has 14 residues. CDR3 amino acids: CASSLGLVGYGYTF. The CDR3 DNA is TGTGCCAGCAGCTTGGGCCTAGTTGGCTATGGCTACACCTTC.

The chain employs TRBV7-9 and TRBJ2-7; 7 bases are a match to TRBD1. J gave up 6 bases and V 2 bases, and 4 bases lay outside the gene matches. Germline V gene data show CDR1 as SEHNR and CDR2 as FQNEAQ (reference sequence). The CDR3 covers 13 residues. CDR3 coding DNA: TGTGCCAGCAGCTTAACAGGGGTAAGCGAGCAGTACTTC. Protein: CASSLTGVSEQYF.

The chain combines TRBV6-1 with TRBJ2-3; possibly TRBD1 for D (6 bases). Trimming left V 3 bases short and J 2 bases short, with 18 bases between. Germline V gives CDR1 MNHNS, CDR2 SASEGT. CDR3 length: 17 residues. CDR3 loop: CASSDPGTYHSTDTQYF. The CDR3 nucleotides are TGTGCCAGCAGTGACCCCGGGACATACCATTCCACAGATACGCAGTATTTT.

This clone occurred once. The chain is built from TRBV11-2 and TRBJ2-1, with 8 nucleotides matching TRBD2. With 0 bases clipped from V and 7 bases from J, the junction kept 2 bases outside the gene matches. The CDR3 extends over 14 amino acids. The germline V gene encodes CDR1 SGHAT and CDR2 FQNNGV. The CDR3 nucleotides are TGTGCCAGCAGCTTAGACGGGGGGGATAATGAGCAGTTCTTC. This gives the protein CASSLDGGDNEQFF.

CDR3 protein: CASSHETGVCTF. The CDR3, as DNA: TGTGCCAGCTCACACGAGACAGGGGTTTGCACCTTC. This chain uses TRBV18 with TRBJ1-2; the match to TRBD1 covers 8 bases. This CDR3 is built from 12 residues. Germline CDR1 KGHSH, CDR2 LQKENI. The J segment lost 13 bases and the V segment lost 4 bases, leaving 8 bases of the junction unmatched.

The chain combines TRBV28 with TRBJ1-1, with D possibly being TRBD1 (6 bases). The germline V gene has CDR1 MDHEN and CDR2 SYDVKM. The V end was cut by 5 bases, the J end by 5 bases, with 21 bases between. The length of the CDR3 is 16 residues. CDR3 in amino acids: CASSGSLPGVMTEAFF. The DNA of the CDR3 is TGTGCCAGCAGTGGAAGCCTCCCAGGGGTTATGACTGAAGCTTTCTTT.

The J gene is TRBJ2-7, the V gene TRBV5-6, with unresolved D. Trimming cost V 4 bases and J 2 bases, with 7 bases left between them. The CDR3 totals 12 residues. Per germline, CDR1 SGHDT and CDR2 YYEEEE. The CDR3 DNA follows: TGTGCCAGCAGCGCAAGCCCCTACGAGCAGTACTTC. Translated, it gives CASSASPYEQYF.

The gene calls are TRBV6-1 and TRBJ2-1; TRBD1 is a possible D gene (5 bases). This CDR3 has 15 amino acids. The V and J ends lost 1 base and 0 bases respectively, with 7 bases between them. CDR1 is MNHNS, CDR2 SASEGT, per germline. CDR3 coding DNA: TGTGCCAGCAGTGAAGTAGACAGCTCCTACAATGAGCAGTTCTTC. Translation gives CASSEVDSSYNEQFF.

This chain connects TRBV7-8 to TRBJ1-5; 7 bases line up with TRBD1. The CDR3 runs to 13 residues. Germline-derived CDR1 and CDR2 are SGHVS and FQNEAQ. V gave up 5 bases and J gave up 4 bases; unmatched junction bases: 2. This chain's CDR3 is CASSQTGNQPQHF. The CDR3 DNA sequence: TGTGCCAGCAGCCAGACAGGGAATCAGCCCCAGCATTTT. The full variable domain, its missing parts supplied by reference TRBV7-8 and TRBJ1-5, is GAGVSQSPRYKVAKRGQDVALRCDPISGHVSLFWYQQALGQGPEFLTYFQNEAQLDKSGLPSDRFFAERPEGSVSTLKIQRTQQEDSAVYLCASSQTGNQPQHFGDGTRLSIL.

The chain combines TRBV27 with TRBJ2-3, with TRBD1 matching 10 bases. V dropped 5 bases and J dropped 1; count of bases not matched to a gene: 12. CDR1 is MNHEY, CDR2 SMNVEV, per germline (reference sequence). The CDR3 extends over 18 amino acids. The CDR3, as DNA: TGTGCCAGCAGTCTCCTGACCGCCGGGACAGGGGGCACAGATACGCAGTATTTT. Translation: CASSLLTAGTGGTDTQYF.

The rearrangement joins TRBV19 to TRBJ1-2; 9 positions agree with TRBD1. V lost 5 bases, J lost 4 bases, and 5 bases stayed unmatched. Germline V CDR1 and CDR2: LNHDA, SQIVND (reference sequence). The CDR3 sequence is 14 residues long. As DNA, the CDR3 is TGTGCCAGTAGTGTCACAGGGGGCGCCTATGGCTACACCTTC. Its protein is CASSVTGGAYGYTF.